The 10 T cell receptor beta chains below all came from one sample that was sequenced in a study of T cell repertoires in cytomegalovirus infection. TCRdb independently ran MiXCR on the reads; one entry per CDR3 protein. The sample includes 650,000 to 850,000 distinct CDR3 sequences, roughly 29% of them seen just once. These receptors have no identified antigens. The material sequenced was cultured CD8+ T cells from PBMCs, taken from culture after CMV antigen stimulation. The receptors derive from a human donor in good health (CMV status not recorded). Some clones in this sample may be carry-over from other donors' samples.

This clonotype was seen a handful of times. The chain carries TRBV6-6 and TRBJ2-7; perhaps TRBD1 as D (6 bases). V lost 2 bases to trimming and J lost 2 bases, with 31 bases between them. Germline V lookup: CDR1 MNHNY, CDR2 SVGAGI (reference sequence). This CDR3 has 21 amino acids. The chain's CDR3 is CASSYRTALALRTDGAYEQYV. The CDR3 nucleotides are TGTGCCAGCAGTTACAGAACCGCCTTGGCCTTACGGACAGATGGGGCCTACGAGCAGTACGTC.

This clonotype has just a few counts. V gene TRBV20-1 combines with J gene TRBJ2-1; D unclear. The CDR3 has 9 residues. V lost 7 bases and J lost 6, with 4 bases in between. The V gene's germline CDR1 is DFQATT and CDR2 SNEGSKA (reference sequence). CDR3 in amino acids: CSVGNEQFF. The CDR3 DNA follows: TGCAGTGTAGGCAATGAGCAGTTCTTC.

This rearrangement joins TRBV27 to TRBJ1-4; weak D call: TRBD1 (5 bases). V lost 6 bases to trimming and J lost 8 bases, with 10 bases between them. The CDR3 has 12 residues. Germline V gene lookup returns CDR1 MNHEY and CDR2 SMNVEV (reference sequence). DNA for the CDR3: TGTGCCAGCAGGTTGGAGGGGGAAAAACTGTTTTTT. It is translated as CASRLEGEKLFF. The variable domain in full, with the rest retrieved from reference TRBV27 and TRBJ1-4, is EAQVTQNPRYLITVTGKKLTVTCSQNMNHEYMSWYRQDPGLGLRQIYYSMNVEVTDKGDVPEGYKVSRKEKRNFPLILESPSPNQTSLYFCASRLEGEKLFFGSGTQLSVL.

The chain is built from TRBV6-5 and TRBJ2-2, with TRBD2 identical over 9 bases. The CDR3 length is 16 residues. Germline V lookup: CDR1 MNHEY, CDR2 SVGAGI. V lost 0 bases, J lost 5 bases, and 4 bases stayed unmatched. CDR3 DNA sequence: TGTGCCAGCAGTTACTCGGCGGGGGGGCGTACCGGGGAGCTGTTTTTT. Protein sequence: CASSYSAGGRTGELFF.

This chain joins TRBV20-1 and TRBJ1-4; no reliable D call. V lost 0 bases to trimming and J lost 0 bases, with 14 bases between them. This CDR3 contains 17 residues. The V gene's germline CDR1 is DFQATT and CDR2 SNEGSKA (reference sequence). The CDR3 reads CSARDLLRPATNEKLFF. CDR3 nucleotide sequence: TGCAGTGCTAGAGATCTGTTACGGCCCGCAACTAATGAAAAACTGTTTTTT.

This clonotype was found a few times. The chain combines TRBV10-3 with TRBJ1-2, with 11 nucleotides matching TRBD1. CDR1 and CDR2 (germline): ENHRY, SYGVKD. The ends lost 4 bases at V and 6 bases at J; junction bases unmatched: 4. The CDR3 has 14 residues. The CDR3 sequence is CAISGTGGNHGYTF. As DNA, the CDR3 is TGTGCCATCAGTGGGACAGGGGGCAACCATGGCTACACCTTC.

The chain joins TRBV7-6 to TRBJ2-1, with 11 bases fitting TRBD2. This CDR3 has 21 amino acids. J lost 9 bases, V lost 5 bases, and 27 bases had no gene match. CDR1 is SGHVS, CDR2 FNYEAQ, per germline. CDR3 sequence (DNA): TGTGCCAGCAGCCCAGAGGGTTTAGCGGGGGGGCCCGGTCTTCACGGTGGTGAGCAGTTCTTC. Translation gives CASSPEGLAGGPGLHGGEQFF.

This clonotype was seen only a few times. The genes are TRBV2 and TRBJ2-7, with D perhaps given as TRBD1 or TRBD2 (6 bases each). Between the trimmed V and J ends, which lost 2 bases and 4 bases, there was a span of 21 bases. The CDR3 loop spans 17 amino acids. Per the germline V gene, CDR1 is SNHLY and CDR2 is FYNNEI. CDR3 coding DNA: TGTGCCAGCAGTGAATCCCCTGGAGGGACATTCGTTTACGAGCAGTACGTC. Translation gives CASSESPGGTFVYEQYV.

This clonotype was picked up many times. This chain links TRBV27 with TRBJ1-4; TRBD1 might be the D (5 bases). Trimming shortened V by 3 bases and J by 7 bases, and 12 bases separated the two germline ends. The CDR3 extends over 14 amino acids. CDR1 is MNHEY, CDR2 SMNVEV, per germline (reference sequence). As DNA, the CDR3 is TGTGCCAGCAGTTTTGGGGCAGGGAGTGAAAAACTGTTTTTT. It codes for CASSFGAGSEKLFF. Full variable domain (outside the CDR3, taken from reference TRBV27 and TRBJ1-4): EAQVTQNPRYLITVTGKKLTVTCSQNMNHEYMSWYRQDPGLGLRQIYYSMNVEVTDKGDVPEGYKVSRKEKRNFPLILESPSPNQTSLYFCASSFGAGSEKLFFGSGTQLSVL.

This clonotype was seen at least ten times. The chain combines TRBV28 with TRBJ2-7; D gene unclear. Germline assignment: CDR1 MDHEN and CDR2 SYDVKM. V lost 3 bases, J lost 5 bases, and 5 bases lay in between. CDR3 length equals 11 residues. The CDR3, as DNA: TGTGCCAGCAGTTTTGCTCACGAGCAGTACTTC. Residues: CASSFAHEQYF.